This TCR beta chain is drawn from a study of blood T cells in healthy people across ages. For the second PCR, which ran for 7 to 11 cycles, a sample-barcoded 5' primer and a J-beta primer mix were used. TCRdb re-called the 5' RACE reads with MiXCR, one entry per CDR3 protein. This sample yields roughly 550,000 distinct CDR3 sequences, of which 20% to 30% are seen a single time; around 10% belongs to the top ten. This clonotype was seen ten or more times. CDR1 is SQVTM, CDR2 ANQGSEA, per germline. V lost 4 bases and J 5 bases, leaving 11 bases between the germline ends. The length of the CDR3 is 12 residues. These sequences were also reported in another study, on T cells of mothers and their children.

This chain uses TRBV29-1 with TRBJ2-5, with D perhaps matching TRBD2 (5 bases). This TCR came from a boy aged 5-17 years in good health. The sample taken for sequencing was blood. In nucleotides, the CDR3 is TGCAGCGTTGCGGAACTAGGGGAGACCCAGTACTTC. Translating gives CSVAELGETQYF.